Each of the 12 T cell receptor beta chains below was sequenced from the same sample in a study of spatial heterogeneity in lung cancer. The time point: sample taken at primary tumor resection. TCRdb reanalysed the 5' RACE reads using MiXCR and keeps one entry per CDR3 protein. The table includes some 3,000 distinct CDR3 sequences, 4.5% to 5% detected once. This specimen consisted of normal lung tissue next to the tumor, obtained at surgery. These receptors all stem from a male donor with early-stage non-small cell lung cancer.

This clonotype was seen repeatedly, ten times or more. The chain combines TRBV29-1 with TRBJ2-6; D ambiguous. This CDR3 has 18 residues. V lost 0 bases and J lost 2, with 17 bases in between. CDR1 is SQVTM and CDR2 is ANQGSEA in the germline V gene. CDR3 coding DNA: TGCAGCGTTGAAGATAATAAGTACAGCGAGACTGGGGCCAACGTCCTGACTTTC. Protein product: CSVEDNKYSETGANVLTF.

This clonotype is deemed medium-sized (0.01 to 0.1%). The gene calls are TRBV4-2 and TRBJ1-2; 9 nucleotides line up with TRBD1. Per the germline V gene, CDR1 is LGHNA and CDR2 is YNFKEQ. With V trimmed by 8 bases and J by 4 bases, 8 bases remained unmatched. This CDR3 spans 14 amino acids. Written as DNA, the CDR3 is TGTGCCAGCGGTAAGACAGGGGGATCCTATGGCTACACCTTC. Its translation: CASGKTGGSYGYTF.

This clonotype was recorded many times. This rearrangement joins TRBV4-3 to TRBJ2-5; a possible D gene is TRBD1 (5 bases). V dropped 3 bases and J dropped 3 bases, with 17 bases sitting between them. There are 16 residues in the CDR3. Germline-derived CDR1 and CDR2 are LGHNA and YSLEER. Here the CDR3 reads CASSHEARVPKETQYF. For the CDR3, the DNA is TGCGCCAGCAGCCACGAAGCCAGGGTGCCCAAAGAGACCCAGTACTTC.

This clonotype is medium-sized. J is TRBJ1-2 and V is TRBV7-9; 8 nucleotides line up with TRBD1. In germline, CDR1 is SEHNR, CDR2 FQNEAQ (reference sequence). V lost 5 bases, J lost 7 bases, and 9 bases stayed unmatched. The CDR3 runs to 14 residues. CDR3 amino acids: CASSRTGRFGGYTF. CDR3 DNA: TGTGCCAGCAGCCGGACAGGGAGATTTGGTGGCTACACCTTC.

This clonotype is termed medium-sized (0.01 to 0.1%). The chain is built from TRBV5-4 and TRBJ2-3; 9 positions agree with TRBD2. This CDR3 comprises 16 residues. V lost 1 base and J lost 2; bases outside the gene matches: 5. Germline assignment: CDR1 SGHNT and CDR2 YYREEE (reference sequence). DNA of the CDR3: TGTGCCAGCAGCTTGTGGCTAGCGGGAAACACAGATACGCAGTATTTT. As protein: CASSLWLAGNTDTQYF.

By sample share, this clonotype is medium-sized (0.01 to 0.1%). V gene TRBV7-2 combines with J gene TRBJ1-1; 7 positions match TRBD1. The CDR3 totals 17 residues. Germline CDR1 and CDR2: SGHTA and FQGNSA. Losses at the gene ends were 5 bases for V and 0 bases for J; bases not matched to a gene: 12. This chain's CDR3 is CASSLGGARLMNTEAFF. The CDR3 DNA reads TGTGCCAGCAGCCTAGGGGGCGCTAGGCTTATGAACACTGAAGCTTTCTTT.

This clonotype was counted only a few times. V gene TRBV10-3 combines with J gene TRBJ2-1, with 11 bases matching TRBD2. CDR1 and CDR2 (germline): ENHRY, SYGVKD. The J segment lost 7 bases and the V segment lost 5 bases, leaving 7 bases of the junction unmatched. The CDR3 is 15 amino acids. The CDR3 loop is CAISRTSGQQNEQFF. DNA of the CDR3: TGTGCCATCAGTCGGACTAGCGGGCAGCAAAATGAGCAGTTCTTC.

By its share, this clonotype is medium-sized. The chain employs TRBV20-1 and TRBJ1-2; 12 bases agree with TRBD1. Trimming at V came to 3 bases and at J to 6 bases, leaving 8 bases not matched to a gene. This CDR3 contains 15 residues. Per germline, CDR1 DFQATT and CDR2 SNEGSKA (reference sequence). The CDR3 DNA reads as TGCAGTGCTAGTGGAGGGACAGGGGGCATGGATGGCTACACCTTC. Translated: CSASGGTGGMDGYTF.

By share, this clonotype counts as medium-sized. J is TRBJ2-2 and V is TRBV10-3; D may be TRBD1 or TRBD2 (5 bases each). Germline assignment: CDR1 ENHRY and CDR2 SYGVKD. The CDR3 sequence is 13 residues long. V lost 3 bases, J lost 6 bases, and 8 bases lay in between. As DNA, the CDR3 is TGTGCCATCAGTGACAGGGAGCCCGGGGAGCTGTTTTTT. It is translated as CAISDREPGELFF.

By share, this clonotype ranks as medium-sized (0.01 to 0.1%). This rearrangement joins TRBV5-4 to TRBJ2-3; D could derive from TRBD1 or TRBD2 (5 bases each). Germline CDR1 and CDR2: SGHNT and YYREEE (reference sequence). V dropped 0 bases and J dropped 4 bases, with 9 bases sitting between them. The CDR3 is 14 amino acids. CDR3 sequence (DNA): TGTGCCAGCAGCTTGGCGGGGCGGGCAGATACGCAGTATTTT. Translated: CASSLAGRADTQYF. The complete variable domain, with remaining parts taken from reference TRBV5-4 and TRBJ2-3, reads ETGVTQSPTHLIKTRGQQVTLRCSSQSGHNTVSWYQQALGQGPQFIFQYYREEENGRGNFPPRFSGLQFPNYSSELNVNALELDDSALYLCASSLAGRADTQYFGPGTRLTVL.

This clonotype is categorized as medium-sized. This chain uses TRBV20-1 with TRBJ2-3, with 15 bases lining up with TRBD2. Losses at the gene ends were 1 base for V and 0 bases for J; bases not matched to a gene: 11. Germline-derived CDR1 and CDR2 are DFQATT and SNEGSKA (reference sequence). This CDR3 comprises 20 residues. In DNA, the CDR3 is TGCAGTGCTAGAGTACCCGGACTAGCGGGAGGGAGCACAAGCACAGATACGCAGTATTTT. Protein product: CSARVPGLAGGSTSTDTQYF.

By share of the sample, this clonotype is medium-sized. The V and J genes are TRBV4-3 and TRBJ1-1; D gene unclear. Germline values: CDR1 LGHNA, CDR2 YSLEER. V lost 0 bases and J 5 bases, leaving 10 bases between the germline ends. The CDR3 is made up of 14 amino acids. CDR3: CASSQDFRLTEAFF. CDR3 bases: TGCGCCAGCAGCCAAGATTTCAGGCTAACTGAAGCTTTCTTT.